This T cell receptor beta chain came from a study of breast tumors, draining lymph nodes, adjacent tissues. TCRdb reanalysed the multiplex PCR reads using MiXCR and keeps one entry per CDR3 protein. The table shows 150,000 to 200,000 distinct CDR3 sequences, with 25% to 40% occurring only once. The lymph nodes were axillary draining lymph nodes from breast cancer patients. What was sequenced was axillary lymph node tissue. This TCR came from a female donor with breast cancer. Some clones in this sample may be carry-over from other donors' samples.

CDR3 amino acids: CASRSGTSGSIDTQYF. The DNA for the CDR3 is TGTGCCAGCAGATCCGGGACTAGCGGGAGTATAGATACGCAGTATTTT. This chain links TRBV12-3 or TRBV12-4 with TRBJ2-3, with TRBD2 matching over 14 bases. This CDR3 spans 16 amino acids. Trimming removed 6 bases from V and 5 bases from J; junction bases left unmatched: 7.